The 20 T cell receptor beta chains in this list originate from one sample, sequenced in a study of shared clonotypes between healthy human individuals. The data were produced by immunoSEQ multiplex PCR, yet TCRdb's version contains in-frame clones alone and is incomplete. The sample holds 2,100,000 or so clones, 90% to 96% seen once. Input material: naive CD4+ T cells sorted from blood. Indicated subset: CD45RA+ positively selected. The source of these receptors is a man aged 18-30 years in good health.

In DNA, the CDR3 is TGTGCCTGGAGTGTAAAGGCCCCAGGGGCGAACACCGGGGAGCTGTTTTTT. Residues: CAWSVKAPGANTGELFF. This chain links TRBV30 with TRBJ2-2, with D possibly TRBD1 on 6 matching bases. Germline V gene lookup returns CDR1 GTSNPN and CDR2 SVGIG (reference sequence). With 0 bases removed from V and 0 bases from J, the gap between germline ends came to 14 bases. The CDR3 totals 17 residues.

V and J are TRBV5-8 and TRBJ1-6; D ambiguous. Deletions cut 3 bases from V and 0 bases from J, with 7 bases between. The CDR3 is 15 amino acids. Per germline, CDR1 SGHTS and CDR2 YDEGEE. The CDR3 nucleotides read TGTGCCAGCAGCTCACAGAGCTCCTATAATTCACCCCTCCACTTT. As protein: CASSSQSSYNSPLHF. The full variable domain, its missing parts supplied by reference TRBV5-8 and TRBJ1-6, is EAGVTQSPTHLIKTRGQQATLRCSPISGHTSVYWYQQALGLGLQFLLWYDEGEERNRGNFPPRFSGRQFPNYSSELNVNALELEDSALYLCASSSQSSYNSPLHFGNGTRLTVT.

The chain uses TRBV6-6 and TRBJ2-1; D uncertain. V was clipped by 6 bases and J by 3 bases, with 9 bases between them. The CDR3 totals 13 residues. Germline V lookup: CDR1 MNHNY, CDR2 SVGAGI (reference sequence). In DNA, the CDR3 is TGTGCCAGCAGCTCGGCAGTCTACAATGAGCAGTTCTTC. As protein: CASSSAVYNEQFF.

The chain joins TRBV19 to TRBJ1-1; D possibly corresponds to TRBD1 (5 bases). CDR3 length: 11 amino acids. V lost 10 bases, J lost 4 bases, and 10 bases lay in between. Germline V gene lookup returns CDR1 LNHDA and CDR2 SQIVND (reference sequence). The CDR3 nucleotides are TGTGCCACCCAAGGGGTCACTGAAGCTTTCTTT. Its protein product is CATQGVTEAFF.

The J gene is TRBJ2-5, the V gene TRBV20-1; no firm D call. The germline V and J ends were trimmed by 3 bases and 7 bases, with 9 bases remaining between them. CDR1 is DFQATT, CDR2 SNEGSKA, per germline (reference sequence). CDR3 length: 11 amino acids. CDR3 region: CSASAYPTQYF. The CDR3 DNA is TGCAGTGCTAGCGCGTATCCGACCCAGTACTTC.

The chain carries TRBV6-6 and TRBJ2-7; D might be TRBD2 (5 bases). Trimming took 6 bases from V and 0 from J, leaving 12 bases between them. The germline CDR1 and CDR2 sequences are MNHNY and SVGAGI (reference sequence). The CDR3 length is 14 residues. In nucleotides, the CDR3 is TGTGCCAGCAGCAACAGCGGAAACTCCTACGAGCAGTACTTC. Amino acids: CASSNSGNSYEQYF.

This chain uses TRBV5-1 with TRBJ1-2, with D uncertain. The CDR3 length is 13 residues. The V gene's germline CDR1 is SGHRS and CDR2 YFSETQ. Trimming left V 0 bases short and J 1 base short, with 4 bases between. CDR3 DNA sequence: TGCGCCAGCAGCTTGGAGGATAACTATGGCTACACCTTC. It encodes CASSLEDNYGYTF.

CDR3 sequence (DNA): TGTGCCAGCTCACCCTCGGGACTAGCGGGTCTCGAGCAGTACTTC. It codes for CASSPSGLAGLEQYF. The V call is TRBV18, the J call TRBJ2-7; 12 bases fit TRBD2. The CDR3 totals 15 residues. Trimming removed 3 bases from V and 6 bases from J; junction bases left unmatched: 6. Germline lookup yields CDR1 KGHSH and CDR2 LQKENI.

The rearrangement uses TRBV10-3 and TRBJ2-3; 9 bases line up with TRBD1. The junction had 1 base not matched to a gene; V was cut back by 3 bases and J by 0 bases. Germline V CDR1 and CDR2: ENHRY, SYGVKD. The CDR3 runs 15 residues. CDR3 nucleotide sequence: TGTGCCATCAGTGAAGGGACAGGGAGCACAGATACGCAGTATTTT. Translation: CAISEGTGSTDTQYF.

This clone occurred once. Other DNA sequences from this sample encode an identical CDR3 as well. The chain links TRBV5-1 to TRBJ1-2, with D maybe TRBD1 (5 bases). Germline CDR1 and CDR2: SGHRS and YFSETQ. Between the trimmed V and J ends, which lost 1 base and 2 bases, there was a span of 9 bases. The CDR3 spans 14 residues. The CDR3 region has the DNA TGCGCCAGCAGCTTGACAGGAGGCAACTATGGCTACACCTTC. Translating gives CASSLTGGNYGYTF.

The chain couples TRBV30 to TRBJ1-4; D uncertain. Germline loops: CDR1 GTSNPN, CDR2 SVGIG (reference sequence). CDR3 length: 13 residues. Trimming pared 7 bases from V and 4 bases from J, leaving 13 bases between. The CDR3, as DNA: TGTGCCTTGACGAAGGGATTTAATGAAAAACTGTTTTTT. This gives the protein CALTKGFNEKLFF. The complete variable domain, with remaining parts taken from reference TRBV30 and TRBJ1-4, reads SQTIHQWPATLVQPVGSPLSLECTVEGTSNPNLYWYRQAAGRGLQLLFYSVGIGQISSEVPQNLSASRPQDRQFILSSKKLLLSDSGFYLCALTKGFNEKLFFGSGTQLSVL.

The V call is TRBV25-1, the J call TRBJ1-6; D is ambiguous. Per germline, CDR1 MGHDK and CDR2 SYGVNS. Trimming took off 4 bases at V and 4 bases at J, with 8 bases between the two ends. The CDR3 sequence is 14 residues long. In DNA, the CDR3 is TGTGCCAGCAGTGTAGCTGGGTATAATTCACCCCTCCACTTT. Residues: CASSVAGYNSPLHF.

This clone is a singleton in its sample. The chain recombines TRBV5-6 with TRBJ1-2; tentative D call: TRBD1 (5 bases). The CDR3 is made up of 14 amino acids. CDR1 is SGHDT and CDR2 is YYEEEE in the germline V gene. Between the trimmed V and J ends, which lost 6 bases and 7 bases, there was a span of 19 bases. CDR3 region: CASNPFWRGGGYTF. The CDR3 DNA follows: TGTGCCAGCAACCCGTTTTGGAGGGGAGGTGGCTACACCTTC.

About this clone: An end of the junction does not agree with germline; a read error may underlie this. The V and J genes are TRBV6-1 and TRBJ2-5; no definite D call. The CDR3 is made up of 12 amino acids. Germline CDR1 and CDR2: MNHNS and SASEGT. The CDR3 reads CASSPRQDYVDF. The CDR3 DNA is TGTGCCAGCAGTCCTAGGCAGGATTATGTGGACTTC.

J is TRBJ1-6 and V is TRBV5-5; TRBD1 agrees at 7 bases. After removal of 5 bases from V and 5 bases from J, the junction contained 7 bases not matched to a gene. This CDR3 has 15 residues. CDR1 and CDR2 (germline): SGHKS, YYEKEE (reference sequence). CDR3 loop: CASSRQGRDNSPLHF. DNA for the CDR3: TGTGCCAGCAGTAGACAGGGTCGGGATAATTCACCCCTCCACTTT. The entire variable domain, with the rest obtained from reference TRBV5-5 and TRBJ1-6, is as follows: DAGVTQSPTHLIKTRGQQVTLRCSPISGHKSVSWYQQVLGQGPQFIFQYYEKEERGRGNFPDRFSARQFPNYSSELNVNALLLGDSALYLCASSRQGRDNSPLHFGNGTRLTVT.

The J gene is TRBJ1-1, the V gene TRBV15, with D uncertain. Trimming stripped 0 bases from V and 4 bases from J, with 12 bases between. CDR1 LNHNV and CDR2 YYDKDF come from the germline V gene (reference sequence). The length of the CDR3 is 15 residues. The CDR3 DNA reads as TGTGCCACCAGCAGAGATTTTGCGGTGGGCACTGAAGCTTTCTTT. It codes for CATSRDFAVGTEAFF.

This chain links TRBV12-1 with TRBJ2-3; the D call TRBD2 from the table was never checked on the DNA. TRBV12-1 is recorded as a pseudogene. The CDR3 runs to 15 residues. CDR3 nucleotides: TGTGCCAGCATGCTAGCGGGGGGCAACACAGATACGCAGTATTTT. Amino acid sequence: CASMLAGGNTDTQYF.

Details on this clone: This same CDR3 is encoded by further DNA sequences in the sample. This sequence joins TRBV2 and TRBJ2-3; TRBD1 agrees at 7 bases. Trimming removed 6 bases from V and 3 bases from J; junction bases left unmatched: 3. Germline CDR1 and CDR2: SNHLY and FYNNEI. This CDR3 is 13 amino acids long. This CDR3 is CASRQTGTDTQYF. CDR3 coding DNA: TGTGCCAGCAGACAGACAGGGACAGATACGCAGTATTTT.

V is TRBV13 and J is TRBJ1-6; a weak D match, TRBD1 (5 bases). Germline V CDR1 and CDR2: PRHDT, FYEKMQ (reference sequence). The CDR3 has 15 amino acids. Deletions cut 1 base from V and 8 bases from J, with 12 bases between. CDR3: CASSLAGRVYSPLHF. CDR3 DNA: TGTGCCAGCAGCTTAGCGGGCAGGGTTTATTCACCCCTCCACTTT.

J is TRBJ2-5 and V is TRBV28, with TRBD2 matching over 7 bases. The CDR3 is 14 residues long. J lost 2 bases, V lost 3 bases, and 3 bases had no gene match. CDR1 is MDHEN and CDR2 is SYDVKM in the germline V gene. CDR3 DNA: TGTGCCAGCAGTTTCGGGGGGAATCAAGAGACCCAGTACTTC. Amino acids: CASSFGGNQETQYF.